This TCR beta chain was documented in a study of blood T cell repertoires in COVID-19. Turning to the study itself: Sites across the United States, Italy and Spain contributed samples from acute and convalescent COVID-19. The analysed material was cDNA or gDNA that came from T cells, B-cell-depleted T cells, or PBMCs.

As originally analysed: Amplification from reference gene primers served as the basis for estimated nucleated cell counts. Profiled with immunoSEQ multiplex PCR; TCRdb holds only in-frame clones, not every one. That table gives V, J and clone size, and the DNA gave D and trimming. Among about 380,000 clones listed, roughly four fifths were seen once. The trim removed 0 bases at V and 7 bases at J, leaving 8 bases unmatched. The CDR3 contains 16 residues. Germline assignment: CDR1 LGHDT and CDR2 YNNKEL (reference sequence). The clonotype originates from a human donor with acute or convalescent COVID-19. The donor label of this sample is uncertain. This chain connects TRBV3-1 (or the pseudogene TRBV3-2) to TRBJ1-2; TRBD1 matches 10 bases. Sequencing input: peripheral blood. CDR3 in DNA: TGTGCCAGCAGCCAAGATTGGAGACAGGGGGCGCCTGGCTACACCTTC. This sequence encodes CASSQDWRQGAPGYTF.